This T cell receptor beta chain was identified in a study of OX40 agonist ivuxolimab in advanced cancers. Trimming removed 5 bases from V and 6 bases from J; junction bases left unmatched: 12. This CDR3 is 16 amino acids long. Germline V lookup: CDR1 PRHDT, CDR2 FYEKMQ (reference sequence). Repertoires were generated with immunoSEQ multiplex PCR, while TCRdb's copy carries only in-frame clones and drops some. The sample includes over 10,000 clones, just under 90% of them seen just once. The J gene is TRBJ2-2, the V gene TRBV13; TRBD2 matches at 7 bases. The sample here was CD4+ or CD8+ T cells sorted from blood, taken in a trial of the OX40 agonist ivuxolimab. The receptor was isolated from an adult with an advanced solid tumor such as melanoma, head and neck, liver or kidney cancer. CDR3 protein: CASSPRGAAGAGELFF. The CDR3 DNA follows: TGTGCCAGCAGCCCCCGGGGTGCTGCGGGGGCCGGGGAGCTGTTTTTT.